In this sample, the clone carrying this T cell receptor beta chain turned up many times. Its antigen is unidentified. The data originate from a study of identical twins. Unique molecular identifiers were present on cDNA, and template switching added a universal primer site. From the 5' RACE reads, TCRdb called clonotypes with MiXCR, one entry per CDR3 protein. The data show 500,000 to 550,000 distinct CDR3 sequences, around 20% seen once. The germline gives CDR1 SNHLY, CDR2 FYNNEI. With 5 bases removed from V and 7 bases from J, the gap between germline ends came to 9 bases. This CDR3 is built from 13 residues. The study, taken as a whole, reports: Cross-sectional statistical analysis was relied on for the conclusions, without the same donors being followed. Out-of-frame beta chain sequences displayed weaker excess sharing between twins. Beta clonotypes that were abundant in cord blood contained fewer insertions, a pattern absent from memory repertoires.

This sample also belongs to another study, concerning yellow fever vaccine responses in identical twins.

The sequenced sample was CD4+ T cells sorted from blood. The source of this sequence is a woman younger than 30 in good health. The chain links TRBV2 to TRBJ1-6; TRBD1 might be the D (5 bases). The CDR3 loop reads CASSPGRNSPLHF. The CDR3 DNA reads as TGTGCCAGCAGTCCGGGACGGAATTCACCCCTCCACTTT.